Given below is one T cell receptor beta chain in context. The target of this receptor is not known. No base qualities exist here, and no much larger clone lies one base off it. The patients picked for sequencing were ones in whom flow cytometry had shown an expansion of CD8+CD57+ cells. Every patient had severe acquired aplastic anemia, diagnosed using the International Study of Aplastic Anemia and Agranulocytosis and Camitta criteria. No patient had received any therapy when blood was sampled. In this study, sorted CD4+ and CD8+ T cells from the blood of healthy subjects and of severe aplastic anemia patients had their TCR repertoires deep-sequenced. Patients were enrolled under clinicaltrials.gov protocols 00001620, 01623167, 00001397, 00071045, 00081523 and 00961064 in the USA. Ficoll-Paque density gradient centrifugation was used to isolate peripheral blood mononuclear cells. CD4+ and CD8+ T cells were sorted by FACS or magnetic beads before DNA extraction.

Taken from the germline V gene, the CDR1 and CDR2 loops are SGHRS and YFSETQ. V lost 4 bases and J lost 4 bases; the stretch between them is 9 bases long. Counted from cysteine to phenylalanine, this CDR3 has 12 amino acids. Only the CDR3 DNA stays, 36 bases, in frame from base 1. The sample originates from a study of CD8+CD57+ T cells in acquired aplastic anemia (dated by TCRdb to 2017 to 2018). Study-level background: DNA extracted from sorted CD4+ and CD8+ cells had a mean of roughly 3.3 ug, with a range of roughly 0.17 to 27.4 ug. CD8+CD57+ expansion was defined as frequency above the mean frequency observed in healthy subjects. What the authors observed across the whole study: Patients and healthy controls showed no significant difference in CD8+ Simpson's diversity (P=0.060). Although under 35 CD8+ CDR3 sequences were shared by patients and controls, these sequences appeared highly expressed in patients and within the immunodominant clones of patients.

TCR beta VDJ combination and CDR3 sequence profiling used genomic DNA as the template. An Illumina HiSeq 2000 was the platform used for TCR repertoire sequencing. On the study's bioinformatics: Repertoires were assessed using TRBV/TRBJ rearrangement plots, CDR3 size and DJ length profiles, and Simpson's diversity index. The immunodominant clone was defined as the most abundant DNA sequence in deep sequencing data. CDR3 amino acid sequences were screened for sharing across subjects and were compared with published repertoires and the VDJdb database. TCRdb handled the public reads itself, with Q25 trimming in fastp and clone calling in MiXCR, and kept productive beta chains. For every CDR3 protein sequence, its rows merge into one entry that carries the most common genes and DNA. TCRdb, rather than the study authors, made the V and J calls. The sample includes around 200,000 distinct CDR3 sequences, with about 60% observed a single time. Around three fifths of the sample is held by the ten biggest clonotypes.

The rearrangement joined TRBV5-1 to TRBJ2-7; the D gene may be TRBD1 or TRBD2, since each aligns over 5 bases. The specimen was sorted CD4+, CD8+, or CD8+CD57+ T cells (not recorded which) from PBMCs. This TCR was recovered from a human donor with aplastic anemia. This receptor carries the CDR3 CASSGGLYEQYF. At the DNA level, the sequence is TGCGCCAGCAGCGGGGGTCTTTACGAGCAGTACTTC. Reference TRBV5-1 and TRBJ2-7 genes cover what lies past the CDR3, so the full variable domain is KAGVTQTPRYLIKTRGQQVTLSCSPISGHRSVSWYQQTPGQGLQFLFEYFSETQRNKGNFPGRFSGRQFSNSRSEMNVSTLELGDSALYLCASSGGLYEQYFGPGTRLTVT.